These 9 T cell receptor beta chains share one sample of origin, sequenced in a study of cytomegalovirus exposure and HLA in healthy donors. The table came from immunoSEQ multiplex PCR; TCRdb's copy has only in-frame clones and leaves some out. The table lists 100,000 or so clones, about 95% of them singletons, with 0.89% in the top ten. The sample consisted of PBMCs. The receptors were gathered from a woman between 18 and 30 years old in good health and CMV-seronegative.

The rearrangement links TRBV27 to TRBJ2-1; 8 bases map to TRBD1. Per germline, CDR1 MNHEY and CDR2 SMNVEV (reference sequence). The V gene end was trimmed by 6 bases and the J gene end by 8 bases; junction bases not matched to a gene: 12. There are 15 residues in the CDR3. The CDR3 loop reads CASSPTGGHWDEQFF. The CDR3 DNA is TGTGCCAGCAGCCCAACAGGGGGGCACTGGGATGAGCAGTTCTTC.

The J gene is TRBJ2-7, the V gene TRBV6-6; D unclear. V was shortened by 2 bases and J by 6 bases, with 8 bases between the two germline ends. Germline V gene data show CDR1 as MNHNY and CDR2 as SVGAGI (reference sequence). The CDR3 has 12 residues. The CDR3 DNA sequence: TGTGCCAGCAGTTACGGCCTCTCCGAGCAGTACTTC. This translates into CASSYGLSEQYF.

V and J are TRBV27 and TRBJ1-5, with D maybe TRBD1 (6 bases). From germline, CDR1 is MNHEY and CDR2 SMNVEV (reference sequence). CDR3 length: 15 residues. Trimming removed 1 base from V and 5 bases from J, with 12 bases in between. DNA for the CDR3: TGTGCCAGCAGTTTATTGGCGGGGGCTTATCAGCCCCAGCATTTT. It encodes CASSLLAGAYQPQHF.

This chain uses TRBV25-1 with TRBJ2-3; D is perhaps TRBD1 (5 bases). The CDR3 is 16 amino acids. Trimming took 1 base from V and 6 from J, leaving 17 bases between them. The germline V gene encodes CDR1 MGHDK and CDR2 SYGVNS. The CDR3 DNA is TGTGCCAGCAGTGAATTGTGGCAGGGATTTCGGGATACGCAGTATTTT. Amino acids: CASSELWQGFRDTQYF.

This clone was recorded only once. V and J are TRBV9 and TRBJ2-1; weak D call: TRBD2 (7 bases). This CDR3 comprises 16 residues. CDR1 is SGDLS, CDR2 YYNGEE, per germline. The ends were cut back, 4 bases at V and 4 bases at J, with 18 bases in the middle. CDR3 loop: CASSSKIGGQYNEQFF. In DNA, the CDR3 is TGTGCCAGCAGCTCAAAAATCGGGGGGCAGTACAATGAGCAGTTCTTC.

The CDR3 region has the DNA TGTGCCATCAGTGACCTAATCGGGACAGAAAGCACTGAAGCTTTCTTT. This encodes CAISDLIGTESTEAFF. The chain is built from TRBV10-3 and TRBJ1-1; 7 bases agree with TRBD1. The CDR3 has 16 residues. Germline assignment: CDR1 ENHRY and CDR2 SYGVKD. V trimming: 3 bases; J trimming: 4 bases; junction bases outside the gene matches: 11.

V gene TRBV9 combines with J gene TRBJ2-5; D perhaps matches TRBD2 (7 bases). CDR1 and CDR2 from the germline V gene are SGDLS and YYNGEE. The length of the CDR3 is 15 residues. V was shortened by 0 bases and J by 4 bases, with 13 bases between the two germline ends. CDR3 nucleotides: TGTGCCAGCAGCGTAGCTGGGGGGGGCGCAGAGACCCAGTACTTC. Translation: CASSVAGGGAETQYF.

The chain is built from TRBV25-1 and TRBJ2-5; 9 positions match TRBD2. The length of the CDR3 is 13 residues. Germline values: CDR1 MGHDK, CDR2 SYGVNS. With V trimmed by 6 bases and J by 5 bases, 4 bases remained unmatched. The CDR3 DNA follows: TGTGCCAGCAGCCTTAGCGGGGGTGAGACCCAGTACTTC. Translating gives CASSLSGGETQYF. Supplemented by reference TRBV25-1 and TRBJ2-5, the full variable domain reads EADIYQTPRYLVIGTGKKITLECSQTMGHDKMYWYQQDPGMELHLIHYSYGVNSTEKGDLSSESTVSRIRTEHFPLTLESARPSHTSQYLCASSLSGGETQYFGPGTRLLVL.

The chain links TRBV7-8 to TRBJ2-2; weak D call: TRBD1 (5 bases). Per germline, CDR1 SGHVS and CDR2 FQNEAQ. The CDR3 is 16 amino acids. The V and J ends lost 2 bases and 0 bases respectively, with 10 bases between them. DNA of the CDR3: TGTGCCAGCAGCTTACGGCAGGGCACGAACACCGGGGAGCTGTTTTTT. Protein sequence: CASSLRQGTNTGELFF.